Below, 12 T cell receptor beta chains from the same sample are listed, as sequenced in a study of beta chain features in type 1 diabetes. Notes on the study in general: Researchers report that Type 1 diabetes patients had moderately but significantly shorter TCRB CDR3s across all four CD4+ subsets.

Investigators reverse transcribed all isolated RNA, so they sequenced expressed TCRB transcripts. The assay was immunoSEQ multiplex PCR, and TCRdb's table has in-frame clones only and misses some. The table lists around 360,000 clones, roughly 12% of them singletons. No antigens are known for them. Sequencing used naive CD4+ T cells from blood. These receptors were collected from a woman under 30 with type 1 diabetes.

This chain joins TRBV28 and TRBJ2-3, with TRBD2 identical over 10 bases. CDR1 and CDR2 from the germline V gene are MDHEN and SYDVKM. Trimming cost V 6 bases and J 1 base; bases outside gene matches: 7. The CDR3 covers 16 residues. The CDR3 here is CASSSAGTSGTDTQYF. CDR3 DNA: TGTGCCAGCAGCTCGGCCGGGACTAGCGGCACAGATACGCAGTATTTT.

With regard to this clone: The same CDR3 arises from other DNA sequences in this sample as well. This chain connects TRBV5-4 to TRBJ2-7, with D maybe TRBD2 (6 bases). There are 13 residues in the CDR3. CDR1 and CDR2 from the germline V gene are SGHNT and YYREEE (reference sequence). V was pared by 4 bases and J by 1 base, with 9 bases between. CDR3 nucleotides: TGTGCCAGCAGCCTCCGGGGGTCCTACGAGCAGTACTTC. Translated, it gives CASSLRGSYEQYF. The variable domain in full, with the rest retrieved from reference TRBV5-4 and TRBJ2-7, is ETGVTQSPTHLIKTRGQQVTLRCSSQSGHNTVSWYQQALGQGPQFIFQYYREEENGRGNFPPRFSGLQFPNYSSELNVNALELDDSALYLCASSLRGSYEQYFGPGTRLTVT.

Comments on this clone: Different DNA sequences within this sample yield the same CDR3. The chain links TRBV5-4 to TRBJ1-2; D possibly corresponds to TRBD1 (6 bases). The CDR3 runs to 13 residues. Trimming pared 6 bases from V and 1 base from J, leaving 10 bases between. Germline CDR1 is SGHNT and CDR2 is YYREEE (reference sequence). CDR3 in DNA: TGTGCCAGCAACCTACAGGGTAACTATGGCTACACCTTC. Amino acids: CASNLQGNYGYTF.

This clone occurred a few times. This chain uses TRBV6-5 with TRBJ2-5, with D tentatively TRBD1 (6 bases). Germline-derived CDR1 and CDR2 are MNHEY and SVGAGI. The CDR3 covers 16 residues. V was clipped by 0 bases and J by 0 bases, with 11 bases between them. The CDR3 protein is CASSYSSGEYQETQYF. The CDR3 DNA sequence: TGTGCCAGCAGTTACTCGTCAGGGGAGTACCAAGAGACCCAGTACTTC.

There are a few counts of this clone. The chain uses TRBV7-2 and TRBJ2-7; D is unclear. Germline loops: CDR1 SGHTA, CDR2 FQGNSA. V was clipped by 5 bases and J by 0 bases, with 8 bases between them. The CDR3 loop spans 13 amino acids. The CDR3 coding sequence is TGTGCCAGCAGCCTAACGAACTCCTACGAGCAGTACTTC. Residues: CASSLTNSYEQYF.

The chain employs TRBV4-3 and TRBJ2-1; TRBD2 matches 7 bases. V was pared by 3 bases and J by 8 bases, with 7 bases of the junction left unmatched. CDR1 is LGHNA and CDR2 is YSLEER in the germline V gene. The CDR3 covers 14 residues. The CDR3 bases are TGCGCCAGCAGCCACAGACTAGCCCTCGATGAGCAGTTCTTC. As protein: CASSHRLALDEQFF.

The chain carries TRBV6-5 and TRBJ2-2, with D uncertain. The V and J ends lost 2 bases and 7 bases respectively, with 5 bases between them. There are 12 residues in the CDR3. CDR1 MNHEY and CDR2 SVGAGI come from the germline V gene. The DNA for the CDR3 is TGTGCCAGCAGTTACCACTACGGGGAGCTGTTTTTT. The encoded protein is CASSYHYGELFF.

The rearrangement joins TRBV7-9 to TRBJ1-3, with a weak D call TRBD1 (6 bases). There are 14 residues in the CDR3. Germline CDR1 SEHNR, CDR2 FQNEAQ (reference sequence). V dropped 8 bases and J dropped 7 bases, with 18 bases sitting between them. The CDR3 DNA is TGTGCCAGCCGCGATCGGGGGGGCCGGAACACCATATATTTT. The encoded protein is CASRDRGGRNTIYF.

This clone was observed a handful of times. The J gene is TRBJ2-1, the V gene TRBV19, with 7 positions matching TRBD2. Germline CDR1 LNHDA, CDR2 SQIVND (reference sequence). This CDR3 has 16 amino acids. The trim removed 1 base at V and 9 bases at J, leaving 12 bases unmatched. The CDR3 coding sequence is TGTGCCAGTAGTATAGCCGGGAGGCTCTTAAACGGTGAGCAGTTCTTC. Its translation: CASSIAGRLLNGEQFF.

V gene TRBV14 combines with J gene TRBJ2-6; D ambiguous. The V gene lost 1 base and the J gene lost 2 bases, with 6 bases spanning the gap. Per the germline V gene, CDR1 is SGHDN and CDR2 is FVKESK. The CDR3 is 15 amino acids. Written as DNA, the CDR3 is TGTGCCAGCAGCCAAGTGGGCACTGGGGCCAACGTCCTGACTTTC. Translated: CASSQVGTGANVLTF.

The V gene is TRBV2, the J gene TRBJ2-5; possible D gene TRBD2, 5 bases. CDR1 is SNHLY, CDR2 FYNNEI, per germline. V shed 10 bases and J shed 4 bases, with 25 bases lying between them. This CDR3 spans 16 amino acids. CDR3 nucleotides: TGTGCCACCTGGAAGTTCCTTTTCAACCGGGGAGAGACCCAGTACTTC. Translating gives CATWKFLFNRGETQYF.

Note on this clone: One end of the junction fails to match germline, which may point to a read error. The J gene is TRBJ2-7, the V gene TRBV7-2; D might be TRBD2 (6 bases). Germline CDR1 reads SGHTA; CDR2 reads FQGNSA. This CDR3 has 12 amino acids. The CDR3 bases are TGTGCCAGCAGCTTAGGCGGGACGGGTATTGACTTC. It encodes CASSLGGTGIDF.